This TCR beta chain was retrieved from a study of cytomegalovirus exposure and HLA in healthy donors. Turning to the study itself: Ancestry clustering placed more than 80% of 350 to 500 genotyped donors in the Caucasian-associated cluster.

PCR employed 60 Vbeta and 13 Jbeta primers. Data came from immunoSEQ multiplex PCR; TCRdb stores just in-frame clones and leaves some out. Here the sample spans 95,000 to 100,000 clones, approximately 85% being singletons. To note about this clone: Its antigen is unidentified.

Germline V CDR1 and CDR2: GTSNPN, SVGIG (reference sequence). CDR3 size: 18 residues. After removal of 4 bases from V and 0 bases from J, the junction contained 9 bases not matched to a gene. Broader study findings: Most TCR beta V segments were productive about 87% or about 30% of the time in an earlier analysis. It was reported that TCR beta sequences correctly inferred the HLA-A and HLA-B alleles for most subjects.

Sequencing was done on a sample of PBMCs. This chain joins TRBV30 and TRBJ1-6; 10 nucleotides line up with TRBD1. The TCR sequence derives from a man younger than 45 in good health and CMV-seronegative. For the CDR3, the DNA is TGTGCCTGGAAGGACAGGGGGACCATGAGCTCCTATAATTCACCCCTCCACTTT. Its translation is CAWKDRGTMSSYNSPLHF.